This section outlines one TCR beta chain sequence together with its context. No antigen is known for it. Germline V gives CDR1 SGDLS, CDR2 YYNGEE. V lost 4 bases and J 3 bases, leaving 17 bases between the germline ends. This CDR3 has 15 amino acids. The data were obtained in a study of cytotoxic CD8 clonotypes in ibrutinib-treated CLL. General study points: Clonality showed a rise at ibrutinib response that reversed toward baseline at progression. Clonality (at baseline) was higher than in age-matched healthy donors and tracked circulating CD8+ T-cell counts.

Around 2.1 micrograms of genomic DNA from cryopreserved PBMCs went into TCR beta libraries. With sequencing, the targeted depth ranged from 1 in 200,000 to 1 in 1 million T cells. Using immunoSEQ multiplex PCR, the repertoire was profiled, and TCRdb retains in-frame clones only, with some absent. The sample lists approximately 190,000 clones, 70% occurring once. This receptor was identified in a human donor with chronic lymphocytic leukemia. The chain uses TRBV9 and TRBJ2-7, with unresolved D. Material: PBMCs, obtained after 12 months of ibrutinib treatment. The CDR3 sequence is CASSPPGGRSYEQYF. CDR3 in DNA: TGTGCCAGCAGCCCCCCGGGCGGACGTAGCTACGAGCAGTACTTC.